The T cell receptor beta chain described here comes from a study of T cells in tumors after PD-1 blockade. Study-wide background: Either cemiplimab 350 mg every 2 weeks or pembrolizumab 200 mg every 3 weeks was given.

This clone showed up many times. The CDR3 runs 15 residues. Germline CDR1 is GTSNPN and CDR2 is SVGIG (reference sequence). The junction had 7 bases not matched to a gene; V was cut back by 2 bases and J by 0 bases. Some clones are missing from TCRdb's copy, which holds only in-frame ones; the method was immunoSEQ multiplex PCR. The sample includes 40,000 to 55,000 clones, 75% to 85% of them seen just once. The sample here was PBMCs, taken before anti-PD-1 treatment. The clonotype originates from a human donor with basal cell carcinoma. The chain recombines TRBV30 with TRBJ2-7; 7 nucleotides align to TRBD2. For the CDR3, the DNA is TGTGCCTGGAGTACGGGAGGCGGCTTCTCCTACGAGCAGTACTTC. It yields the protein CAWSTGGGFSYEQYF.